Listed below are T cell receptor beta chains from one sample, sequenced in a study of T cells after yellow fever vaccination. TCRdb reprocessed the 5' RACE reads via MiXCR and lists one record per CDR3 protein. Here the sample spans more than 95,000 distinct CDR3 sequences, roughly 6.8% being singletons. Here the sequenced sample was CD4+ T cells sorted from PBMCs, taken around 45 days after the first yellow fever vaccination. Every receptor here comes from a man younger than 30 who received the YFV17D yellow fever vaccine. Both conserved end residues are part of each CDR3. A D gene is named only where the DNA matches it firmly. Size is omitted from some rows. Given values are once, few, many or a class for expanded clones.

clone_size	j_call	d_call	cdr3_length	v_call	cdr3_nt	cdr3_aa
many	TRBJ2-1	.	13	TRBV10-3	TGTGCCATCAGTGCCGGGCTAGCTAATGAGCAGTTCTTC	CAISAGLANEQFF
many	TRBJ2-3	TRBD2	17	TRBV7-2	TGTGCCAGCAGCTTATCGAGCGGGGGGGATCGCACAGATACGCAGTATTTT	CASSLSSGGDRTDTQYF
.	TRBJ1-5	.	13	TRBV6-5	TGTGCCAGCAGTTACGCGGGACATCAGCCCCAGCATTTT	CASSYAGHQPQHF
many	TRBJ1-1	.	14	TRBV10-3	TGTGCCATCAGTGTGACAGGCTACAACACTGAAGCTTTCTTT	CAISVTGYNTEAFF
many	TRBJ1-1	TRBD1	14	TRBV12-3/TRBV12-4	TGTGCCAGCAGTTTACGCAGGGGGCGAACTGAAGCTTTCTTT	CASSLRRGRTEAFF
many	TRBJ2-5	.	14	TRBV5-1	TGCGCCAGCAGCTCGGGTAGCAGCCAAGAGACCCAGTACTTC	CASSSGSSQETQYF
many	TRBJ2-5	.	15	TRBV27	TGTGCCAGCAGTACCGGGACGTTCCGTACAGAGACCCAGTACTTC	CASSTGTFRTETQYF
.	TRBJ2-2	.	14	TRBV5-5	TGTGCCAGCAGCCCAGGGCCGGGCACCGGGGAGCTGTTTTTT	CASSPGPGTGELFF
many	TRBJ2-5	TRBD2	16	TRBV7-2	TGTGCCAGCAGCCCACCTAGCGGGGGGTCGCAAGAGACCCAGTACTTC	CASSPPSGGSQETQYF
many	TRBJ2-2	.	13	TRBV12-3/TRBV12-4	TGTGCCAGCACTCTCGCCACCGGGACAGAGCTGTTTTTT	CASTLATGTELFF
many	TRBJ2-7	TRBD2	15	TRBV4-1	TGCGCCAGCAGCCAAGTGGGTAGCGGGGTCTACGAGCAGTACTTC	CASSQVGSGVYEQYF
.	TRBJ2-3	.	15	TRBV7-2	TGTGCCAGCAGCTCCCGGCCGTGGGGAGGTGATACGCAGTATTTT	CASSSRPWGGDTQYF
many	TRBJ2-3	.	14	TRBV19	TGTGCCAGTAGTATGATGTTAAGCACAGATACGCAGTATTTT	CASSMMLSTDTQYF
few	TRBJ2-5	TRBD2	16	TRBV6-2/TRBV6-3	TGTGCCAGCAGTTACCCGACTAGCCGGAACCAAGAGACCCAGTACTTC	CASSYPTSRNQETQYF
many	TRBJ1-6	.	15	TRBV3-1	TGTGCCAGCAGCCAAGACCCGGCGTTGGGTTCACCCCTCCACTTT	CASSQDPALGSPLHF
few	TRBJ2-5	.	13	TRBV18	TGTGCCAGCTCACCAGTCAGGGATCAGACCCAGTACTTC	CASSPVRDQTQYF
many	TRBJ2-3	.	15	TRBV6-5	TGTGCCAGCAGTTACTCTAAAAACGGGGGCGGTACGCAGTATTTT	CASSYSKNGGGTQYF
many	TRBJ2-5	TRBD1	16	TRBV24-1	TGTGCCACCAGTGAAACGGGACAGGCGACCCAAGAGACCCAGTACTTC	CATSETGQATQETQYF
many	TRBJ2-5	.	14	TRBV12-3/TRBV12-4	TGTGCCAGCAGTCCCCAGACGGACCAAGAGACCCAGTACTTC	CASSPQTDQETQYF
many	TRBJ1-4	.	13	TRBV7-6	TGTGCCAGCAGCGGACAAGGTGGGGAAAAACTGTTTTTT	CASSGQGGEKLFF
many	TRBJ1-4	.	18	TRBV13	TGTGCCAGCAGCCCCCCACTGGTCCCAGGGAGCCAGAATGAAAAACTGTTTTTT	CASSPPLVPGSQNEKLFF
many	TRBJ2-3	TRBD2	15	TRBV6-5	TGTGCCAGCACCCGACTAGCGGGGAGCACAGATACGCAGTATTTT	CASTRLAGSTDTQYF
.	TRBJ1-4	.	15	TRBV4-1	TGCGCCAGCAGCGCAGGGACAAGCCGATGGGGAAAACTGTTTTTT	CASSAGTSRWGKLFF
.	TRBJ2-1	.	16	TRBV7-2	TGTGCCAGCAGCTTAGCAGGGCCAGGGAACTACAATGAGCAGTTCTTC	CASSLAGPGNYNEQFF
once	TRBJ2-5	.	15	TRBV12-5	TGTGCTAGTGGTTATCAAAAAGGGCCCCAAGAGACCCAGTACTTC	CASGYQKGPQETQYF
.	TRBJ2-4	TRBD1	16	TRBV11-2	TGTGCCAGCAGCTTTGACAGGGTTTCGACCAAAAACATTCAGTACTTC	CASSFDRVSTKNIQYF
many	TRBJ2-1	TRBD2	18	TRBV11-2	TGTGCCAGCAGCTTATTCTCGACTAGCGGGGGGCTTTACAATGAGCAGTTCTTC	CASSLFSTSGGLYNEQFF
many	TRBJ2-1	.	16	TRBV5-5	TGTGCCAGCCAACTATGGGGTGGGCAGACGTACAATGAGCAGTTCTTC	CASQLWGGQTYNEQFF
many	TRBJ2-1	.	16	TRBV12-3/TRBV12-4	TGTGCCAGCAGTTTAGAAGGGAGCAGCTCCTACAATGAGCAGTTCTTC	CASSLEGSSSYNEQFF
few	TRBJ2-1	.	16	TRBV19	TGTGCCAGTAGTATAGCCCAGCGGAGATCCTACAATGAGCAGTTCTTC	CASSIAQRRSYNEQFF
many	TRBJ1-1	.	14	TRBV6-5	TGTGCCAGCAGTTGGACGAACCAGAACACTGAAGCTTTCTTT	CASSWTNQNTEAFF
few	TRBJ1-5	TRBD1	17	TRBV10-1	TGCGCCAGCAGTGAGCTTCGGGACAGAATAGAGAATCAGCCCCAGCATTTT	CASSELRDRIENQPQHF
many	TRBJ1-4	.	16	TRBV3-1	TGTGCCAGCAGCCCCCGGACCGGACGGGGTGTAGAAAAACTGTTTTTT	CASSPRTGRGVEKLFF
many	TRBJ1-6	.	14	TRBV12-3/TRBV12-4	TGTGCCAGCAGTCCGGGACCGTATAATTCACCCCTCCACTTT	CASSPGPYNSPLHF
many	TRBJ1-4	TRBD1	13	TRBV4-1	TGCGCCAGCAGCCGGGACAGGGATGAAAAACTGTTTTTT	CASSRDRDEKLFF
many	TRBJ1-2	.	14	TRBV7-9	TGTGCCAGCAGCTTGGATTCGCCAGAGTCTGGCTACACCTTC	CASSLDSPESGYTF
many	TRBJ2-1	.	15	TRBV5-5	TGTGCCAGCAGCCATTCGGGCGGGGTTCCGAGGGAGCAGTTCTTC	CASSHSGGVPREQFF
many	TRBJ1-5	.	15	TRBV12-3/TRBV12-4	TGTGCCAGCAGTTTAGCACGCACATCATCTCAGCCCCAGCATTTT	CASSLARTSSQPQHF
.	TRBJ2-7	.	16	TRBV5-6	TGTGCCAGCAGCTCATGGAGGGCAGGGAATTCCTACGAGCAGTACTTC	CASSSWRAGNSYEQYF
many	TRBJ2-1	TRBD2	14	TRBV6-1	TGTGCCAGCAATAAGCGGGGGCCGTTCGTCGAGCAGTTCTTC	CASNKRGPFVEQFF
many	TRBJ2-2	.	12	TRBV20-1	TGCAGTGCTAGACAGGGTACCGGGGAGCTGTTTTTT	CSARQGTGELFF